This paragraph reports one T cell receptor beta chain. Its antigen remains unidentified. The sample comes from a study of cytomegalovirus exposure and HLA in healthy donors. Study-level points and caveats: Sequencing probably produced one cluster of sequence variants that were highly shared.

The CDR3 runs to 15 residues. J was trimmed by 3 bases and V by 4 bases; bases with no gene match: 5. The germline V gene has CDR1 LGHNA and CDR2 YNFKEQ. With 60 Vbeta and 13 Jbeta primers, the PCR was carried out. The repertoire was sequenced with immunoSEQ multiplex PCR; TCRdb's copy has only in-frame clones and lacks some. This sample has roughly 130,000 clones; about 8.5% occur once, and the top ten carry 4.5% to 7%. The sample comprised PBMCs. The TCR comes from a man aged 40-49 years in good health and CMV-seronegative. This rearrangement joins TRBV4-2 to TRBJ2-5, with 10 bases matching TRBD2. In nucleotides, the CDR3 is TGTGCCAGCAGCCGGCTAACTAGCGGGGAAGAGACCCAGTACTTC. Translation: CASSRLTSGEETQYF.